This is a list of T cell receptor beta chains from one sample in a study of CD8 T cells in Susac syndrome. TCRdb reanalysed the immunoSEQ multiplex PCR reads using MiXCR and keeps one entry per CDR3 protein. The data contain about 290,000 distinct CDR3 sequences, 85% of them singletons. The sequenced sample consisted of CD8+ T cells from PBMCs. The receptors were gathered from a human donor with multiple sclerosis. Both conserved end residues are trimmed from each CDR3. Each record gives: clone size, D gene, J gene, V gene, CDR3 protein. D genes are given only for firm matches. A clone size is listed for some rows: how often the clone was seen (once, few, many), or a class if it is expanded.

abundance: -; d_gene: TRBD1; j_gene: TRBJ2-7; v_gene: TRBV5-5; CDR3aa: ASSSGQTPYEQY
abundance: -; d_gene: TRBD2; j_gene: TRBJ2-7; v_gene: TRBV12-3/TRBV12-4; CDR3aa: ASSPRTSGFYEQY
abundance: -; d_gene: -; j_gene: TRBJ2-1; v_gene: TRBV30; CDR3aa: AWSADSGSYNEQF
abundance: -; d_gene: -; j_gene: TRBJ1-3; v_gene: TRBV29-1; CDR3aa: SVEDRGLGGNTIY
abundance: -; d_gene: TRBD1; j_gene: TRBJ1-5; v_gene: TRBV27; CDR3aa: ASSLYGTGGRSNQPQH
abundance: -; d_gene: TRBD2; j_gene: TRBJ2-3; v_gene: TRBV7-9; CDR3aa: ASSSHAGGTDTQY
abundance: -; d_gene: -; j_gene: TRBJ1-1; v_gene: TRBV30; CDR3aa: AWREGVGEAF
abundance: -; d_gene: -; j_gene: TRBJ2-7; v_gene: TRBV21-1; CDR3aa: ASSKEPGDSFEQY
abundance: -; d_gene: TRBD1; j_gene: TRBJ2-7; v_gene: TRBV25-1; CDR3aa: ASSGQGGYEQY
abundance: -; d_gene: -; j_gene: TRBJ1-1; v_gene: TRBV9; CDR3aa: ASSDRDGAHVNTEAF
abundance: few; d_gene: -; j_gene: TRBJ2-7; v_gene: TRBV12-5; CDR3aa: ASGLNPYEQY
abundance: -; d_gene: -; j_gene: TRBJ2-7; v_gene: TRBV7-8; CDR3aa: ASSLDQGGYEQY
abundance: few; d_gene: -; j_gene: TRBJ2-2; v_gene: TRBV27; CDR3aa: ASSLGRGSGELF
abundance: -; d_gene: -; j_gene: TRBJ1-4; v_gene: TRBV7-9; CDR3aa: ASSPLLHPRDEKLF
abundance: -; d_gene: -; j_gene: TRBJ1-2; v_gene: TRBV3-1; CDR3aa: ASSQDTPGIGYGYT
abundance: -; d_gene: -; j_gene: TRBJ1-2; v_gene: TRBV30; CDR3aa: ASQEGSSYGYT
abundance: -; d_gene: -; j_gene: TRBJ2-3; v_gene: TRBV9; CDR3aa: ASSVGLTDTQY
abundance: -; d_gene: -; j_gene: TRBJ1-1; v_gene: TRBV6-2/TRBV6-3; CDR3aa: ASTISAWNTEAF
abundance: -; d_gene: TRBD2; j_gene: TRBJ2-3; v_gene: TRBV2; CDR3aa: ASGRGAGAYTDTQY
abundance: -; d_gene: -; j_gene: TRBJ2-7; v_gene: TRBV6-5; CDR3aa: ASKKNRIYEQY
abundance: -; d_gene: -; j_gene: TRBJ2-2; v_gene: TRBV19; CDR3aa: ATIQRLTGELF
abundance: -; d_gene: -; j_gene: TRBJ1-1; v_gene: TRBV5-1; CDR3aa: ASSPWTDANTEAF
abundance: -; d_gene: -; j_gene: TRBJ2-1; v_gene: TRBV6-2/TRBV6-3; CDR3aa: ASRRLVLYNEQF
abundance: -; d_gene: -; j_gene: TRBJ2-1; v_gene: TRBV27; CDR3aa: ASSLSAGNYNEQF
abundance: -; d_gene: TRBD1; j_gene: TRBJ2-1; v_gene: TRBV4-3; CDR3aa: ASSRGQGKDRNEQF
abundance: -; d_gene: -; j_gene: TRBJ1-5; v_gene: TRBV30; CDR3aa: AWSEGFMEPQH
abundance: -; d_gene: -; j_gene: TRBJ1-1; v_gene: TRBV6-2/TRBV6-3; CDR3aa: ASSSVEARNTEAF
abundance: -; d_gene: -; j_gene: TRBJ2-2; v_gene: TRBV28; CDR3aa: ASSPSRTRTGELF
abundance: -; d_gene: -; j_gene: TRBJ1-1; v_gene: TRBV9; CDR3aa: ASSVARTAEAF
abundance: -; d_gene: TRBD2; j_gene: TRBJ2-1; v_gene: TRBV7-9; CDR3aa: ASSLVAGVYNEQF
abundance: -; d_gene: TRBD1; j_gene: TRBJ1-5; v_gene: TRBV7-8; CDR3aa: ASSYRGQPQH
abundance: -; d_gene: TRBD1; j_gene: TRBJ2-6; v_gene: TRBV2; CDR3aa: ASSEGTGGSGANVLT
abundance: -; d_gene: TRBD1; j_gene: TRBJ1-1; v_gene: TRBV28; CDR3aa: ASSQYFTGVNTEAF
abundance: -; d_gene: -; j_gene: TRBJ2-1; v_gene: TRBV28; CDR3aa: ASSLIYEQF
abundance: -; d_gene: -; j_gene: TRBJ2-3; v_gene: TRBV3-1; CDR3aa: ASSPAAKDTQY
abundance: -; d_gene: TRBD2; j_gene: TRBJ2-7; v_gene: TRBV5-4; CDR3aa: ASSLELAGHEQY
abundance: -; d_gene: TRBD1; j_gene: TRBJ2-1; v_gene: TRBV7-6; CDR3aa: ASSWDRAAYNEQF
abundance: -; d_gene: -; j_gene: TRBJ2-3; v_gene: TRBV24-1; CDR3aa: ATMDHGTDTQY
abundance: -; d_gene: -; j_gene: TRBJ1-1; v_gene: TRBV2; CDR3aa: ASMRGRLNTEAF
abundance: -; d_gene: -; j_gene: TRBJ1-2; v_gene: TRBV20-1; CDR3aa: SAAKTGSGYGYT
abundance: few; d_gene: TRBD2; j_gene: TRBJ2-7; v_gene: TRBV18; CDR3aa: ASSSERENYEQY
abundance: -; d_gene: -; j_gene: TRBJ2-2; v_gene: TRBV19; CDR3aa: ASTWVTGELF
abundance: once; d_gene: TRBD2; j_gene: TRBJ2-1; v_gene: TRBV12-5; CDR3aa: ASGCPGAGGPSNEQF
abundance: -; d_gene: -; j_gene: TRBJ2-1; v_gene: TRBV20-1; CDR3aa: SARASRYNEQF
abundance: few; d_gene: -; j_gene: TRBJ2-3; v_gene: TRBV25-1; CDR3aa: ASTSSQPNEDTQY
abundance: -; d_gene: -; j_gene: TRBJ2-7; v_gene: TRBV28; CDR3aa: ASMSSYEQY
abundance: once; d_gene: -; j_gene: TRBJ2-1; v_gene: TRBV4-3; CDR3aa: ASSQDRSGDNEQF
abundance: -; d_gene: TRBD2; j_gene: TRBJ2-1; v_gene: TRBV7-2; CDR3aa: ASSLAPGLAGRSYNEQF
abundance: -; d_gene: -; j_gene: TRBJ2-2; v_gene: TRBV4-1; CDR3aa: ASSQEWGGSIANTGELF
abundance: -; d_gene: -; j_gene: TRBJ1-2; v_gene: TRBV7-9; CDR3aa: ALAPLGEIYGYT
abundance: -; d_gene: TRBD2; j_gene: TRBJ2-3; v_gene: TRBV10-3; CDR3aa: AIRLAGATDTQY
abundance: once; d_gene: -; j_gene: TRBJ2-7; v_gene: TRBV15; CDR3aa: ATSPRDGSYEQY
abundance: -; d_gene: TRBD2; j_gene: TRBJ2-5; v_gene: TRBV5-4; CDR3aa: ASSLELAGVSETQY
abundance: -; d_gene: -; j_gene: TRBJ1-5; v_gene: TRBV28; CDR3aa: ASSFVVRPNQPQH
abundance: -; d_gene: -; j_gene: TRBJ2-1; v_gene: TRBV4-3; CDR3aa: ASSQVEGDLFQF